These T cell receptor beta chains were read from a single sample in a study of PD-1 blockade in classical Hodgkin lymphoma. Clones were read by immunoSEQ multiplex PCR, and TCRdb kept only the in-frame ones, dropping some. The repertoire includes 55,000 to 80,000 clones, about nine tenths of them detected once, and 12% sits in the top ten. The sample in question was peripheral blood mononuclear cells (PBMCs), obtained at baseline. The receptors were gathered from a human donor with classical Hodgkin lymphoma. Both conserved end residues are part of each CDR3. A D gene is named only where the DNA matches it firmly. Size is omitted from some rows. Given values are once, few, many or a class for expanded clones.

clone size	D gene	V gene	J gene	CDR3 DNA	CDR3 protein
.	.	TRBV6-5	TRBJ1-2	TGTGCCAGCAACGGGGCGGGTCGGGGTGGCTACACCTTC	CASNGAGRGGYTF
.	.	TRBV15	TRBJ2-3	TGTGCCACCAGCCGAGCCGGGACACCCTTAAGGACAGATACGCAGTATTTT	CATSRAGTPLRTDTQYF
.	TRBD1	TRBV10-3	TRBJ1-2	TGTGCCATCAGTGAGACGTCCGGGACAGGGTATGGCTACACCTTC	CAISETSGTGYGYTF
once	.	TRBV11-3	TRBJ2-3	TGTGCCAGCAGCTTAGGCAGTAACACAGATACGCAGTATTTT	CASSLGSNTDTQYF
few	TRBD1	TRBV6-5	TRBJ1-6	TGTGCCAGCAGACCCCGGGACAGTTGGACTTCACCCCTCCACTTT	CASRPRDSWTSPLHF
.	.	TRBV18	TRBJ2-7	TGTGCCAGCTCCACACGGACAGCAGCCTACGAGCAGTACTTC	CASSTRTAAYEQYF
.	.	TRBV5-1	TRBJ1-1	TGCGCCAGCAGCTTGGCCATGGCAAACACTGAAGCTTTCTTT	CASSLAMANTEAFF
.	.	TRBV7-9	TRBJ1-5	TGTGCCAGCAGCTTAGCAGGGTCGCCCCAGCATTTT	CASSLAGSPQHF
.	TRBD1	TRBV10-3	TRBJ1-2	TGTGCCATCAGTGAGCTCAAACGGGACAGGGGGCTGTCGGGCTATGGCTACACCTTC	CAISELKRDRGLSGYGYTF
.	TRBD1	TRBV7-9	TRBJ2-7	TGTGCCAGCAGCATCGGGACAGGGAAGTACGAGCAGTACTTC	CASSIGTGKYEQYF
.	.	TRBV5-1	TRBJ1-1	TGCGCCAGCAGCCTCTCAAGGGCTGGGACTGAAGCTTTCTTT	CASSLSRAGTEAFF
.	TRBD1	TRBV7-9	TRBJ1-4	TGTGCCAGCAGCGTATTTCGGGACAGGGGGCGCGGAACTAATGAAAAACTGTTTTTT	CASSVFRDRGRGTNEKLFF
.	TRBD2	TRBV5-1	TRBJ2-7	TGCGCCAGCAGCTTGGGCGCGGCGGGGGAGTACGAGCAGTACTTC	CASSLGAAGEYEQYF
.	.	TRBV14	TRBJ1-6	TGTGCCAGCAGCCTGCGGACGTCTGATAATTCACCCCTCCACTTT	CASSLRTSDNSPLHF
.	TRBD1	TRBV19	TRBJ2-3	TGTGCCAGTAGTATGGAGAGGGGGCGGACAGATACGCAGTATTTT	CASSMERGRTDTQYF
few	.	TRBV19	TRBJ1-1	TGTGCCAGCGCCCGCGACAGGAACACTGAAGCTTTCTTT	CASARDRNTEAFF
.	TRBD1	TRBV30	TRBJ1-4	TGTGCCTGCCAGGGGGCTACTAATGAAAAACTGTTTTTT	CACQGATNEKLFF
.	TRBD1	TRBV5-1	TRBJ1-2	TGCGCCAGCAGTTTTACCGGGACAGACTTCTATGGCTACACCTTC	CASSFTGTDFYGYTF
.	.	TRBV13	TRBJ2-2	TGTGCCAGCAGCTTAGACCGGAACGGGGGTCCCACCGGGGAGCTGTTTTTT	CASSLDRNGGPTGELFF
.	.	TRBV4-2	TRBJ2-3	TGTGCCAGCAGCCAAGTAACGGGAGATACGCAGTATTTT	CASSQVTGDTQYF
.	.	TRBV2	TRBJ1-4	TGTGCCAGCAGTGCCCGGGACACCCCGCTCGGAATAACCCTGTTTTTT	CASSARDTPLGITLFF
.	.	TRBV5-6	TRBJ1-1	TGTGCCAGCAGCTTGGCGGCCAGGGCGAACACTGAAGCTTTCTTT	CASSLAARANTEAFF